This TCR beta chain was captured in a study of control samples from healthy donors and cancer patients. Deletions cut 1 base from V and 8 bases from J, with 6 bases between. CDR3 length: 13 amino acids. The germline CDR1 and CDR2 sequences are MNHNS and SASEGT. Here immunoSEQ multiplex PCR was the method, and the copy in TCRdb shows in-frame clones only, minus some. The profile shows 130,000 to 150,000 clones, roughly 94% of them singletons. The material sequenced was PBMCs. The sequence was obtained from a man aged 60-69 years with colorectal cancer. The chain recombines TRBV6-1 with TRBJ1-6; no reliable D call. In DNA form, the CDR3 reads TGTGCCAGCAGTGAAGTAAGAGATTCACCCCTCCACTTT. Its protein is CASSEVRDSPLHF.